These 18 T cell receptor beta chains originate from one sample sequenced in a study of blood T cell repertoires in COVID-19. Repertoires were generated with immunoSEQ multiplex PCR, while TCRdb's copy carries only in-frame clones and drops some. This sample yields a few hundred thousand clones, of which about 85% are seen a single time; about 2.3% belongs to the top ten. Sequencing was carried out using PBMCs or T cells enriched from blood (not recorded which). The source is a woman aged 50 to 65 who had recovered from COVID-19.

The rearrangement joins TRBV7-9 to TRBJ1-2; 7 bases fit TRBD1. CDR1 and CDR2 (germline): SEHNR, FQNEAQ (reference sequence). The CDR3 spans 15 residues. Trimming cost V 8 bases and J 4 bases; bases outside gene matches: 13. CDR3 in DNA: TGTGCCAGCGGCATAGGGACAGTTGCCGTCTATGGCTACACCTTC. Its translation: CASGIGTVAVYGYTF.

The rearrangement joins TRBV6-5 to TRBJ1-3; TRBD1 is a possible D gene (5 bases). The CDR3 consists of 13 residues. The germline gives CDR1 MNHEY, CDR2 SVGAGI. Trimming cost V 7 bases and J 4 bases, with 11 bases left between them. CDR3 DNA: TGTGCCAGCACCCGGGGGTTCGGAAACACCATATATTTT. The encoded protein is CASTRGFGNTIYF.

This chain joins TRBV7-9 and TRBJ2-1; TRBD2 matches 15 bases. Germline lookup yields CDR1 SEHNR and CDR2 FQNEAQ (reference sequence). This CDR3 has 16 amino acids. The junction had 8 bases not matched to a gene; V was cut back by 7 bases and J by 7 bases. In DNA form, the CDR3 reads TGTGCCAGCAACCTCAGGACTAGCGGGAGGGGAAATGAGCAGTTCTTC. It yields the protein CASNLRTSGRGNEQFF.

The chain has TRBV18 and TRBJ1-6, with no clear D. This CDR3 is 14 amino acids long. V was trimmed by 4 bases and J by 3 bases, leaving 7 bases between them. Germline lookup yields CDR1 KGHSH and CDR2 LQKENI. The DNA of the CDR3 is TGTGCCAGCTCACTGGGCCTCTATAATTCACCCCTCCACTTT. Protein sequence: CASSLGLYNSPLHF.

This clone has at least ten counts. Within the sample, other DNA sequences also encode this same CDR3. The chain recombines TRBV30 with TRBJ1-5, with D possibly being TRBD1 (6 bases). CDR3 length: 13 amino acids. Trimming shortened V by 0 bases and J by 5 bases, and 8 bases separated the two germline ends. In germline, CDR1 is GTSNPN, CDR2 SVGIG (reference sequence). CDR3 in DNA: TGTGCCTGGAGTGTTAACAGGGATCAGCCCCAGCATTTT. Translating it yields CAWSVNRDQPQHF.

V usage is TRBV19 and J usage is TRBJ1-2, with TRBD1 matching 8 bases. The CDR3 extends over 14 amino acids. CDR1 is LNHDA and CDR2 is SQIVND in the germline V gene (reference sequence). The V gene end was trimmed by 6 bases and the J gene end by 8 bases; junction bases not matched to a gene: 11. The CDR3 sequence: CASSSRTGWLGYTF. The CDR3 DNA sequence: TGTGCCAGTAGCAGCCGGACAGGGTGGTTGGGCTACACCTTC.

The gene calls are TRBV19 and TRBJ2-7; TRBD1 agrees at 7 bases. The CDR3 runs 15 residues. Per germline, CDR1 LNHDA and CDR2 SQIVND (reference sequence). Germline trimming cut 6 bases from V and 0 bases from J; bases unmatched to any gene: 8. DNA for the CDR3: TGTGCCAGTAGACTAACAGGGGAATCCTCCTACGAGCAGTACTTC. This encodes CASRLTGESSYEQYF.

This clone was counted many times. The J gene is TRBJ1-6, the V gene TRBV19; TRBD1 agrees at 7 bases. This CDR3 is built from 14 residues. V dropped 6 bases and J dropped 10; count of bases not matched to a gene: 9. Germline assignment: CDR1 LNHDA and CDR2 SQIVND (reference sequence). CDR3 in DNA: TGTGCCAGTAGCTTCGAGGGGGCGAGGTCACCCCTCCACTTT. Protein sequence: CASSFEGARSPLHF.

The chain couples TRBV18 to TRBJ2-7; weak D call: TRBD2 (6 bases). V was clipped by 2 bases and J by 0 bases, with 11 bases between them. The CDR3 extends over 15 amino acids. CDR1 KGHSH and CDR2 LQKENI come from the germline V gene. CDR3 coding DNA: TGTGCCAGCTCACCAGAATTGGGGGGCTCCTACGAGCAGTACTTC. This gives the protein CASSPELGGSYEQYF. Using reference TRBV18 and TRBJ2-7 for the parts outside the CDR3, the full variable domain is NAGVMQNPRHLVRRRGQEARLRCSPMKGHSHVYWYRQLPEEGLKFMVYLQKENIIDESGMPKERFSAEFPKEGPSILRIQQVVRGDSAAYFCASSPELGGSYEQYFGPGTRLTVT.

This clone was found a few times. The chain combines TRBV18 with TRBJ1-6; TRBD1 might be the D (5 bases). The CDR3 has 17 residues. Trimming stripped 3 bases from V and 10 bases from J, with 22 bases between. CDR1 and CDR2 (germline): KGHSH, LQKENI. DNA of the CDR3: TGTGCCAGCTCACCTATCCGGGCCTCCGACAGCGGGTCACCCCTCCACTTT. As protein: CASSPIRASDSGSPLHF.

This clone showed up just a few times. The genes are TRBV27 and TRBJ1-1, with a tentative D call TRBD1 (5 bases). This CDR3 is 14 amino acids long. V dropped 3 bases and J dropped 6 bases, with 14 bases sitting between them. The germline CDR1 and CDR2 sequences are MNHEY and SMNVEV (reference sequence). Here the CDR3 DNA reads TGTGCCAGCAGTTTTGGGGCAGATTCCTCTGAAGCTTTCTTT. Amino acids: CASSFGADSSEAFF.

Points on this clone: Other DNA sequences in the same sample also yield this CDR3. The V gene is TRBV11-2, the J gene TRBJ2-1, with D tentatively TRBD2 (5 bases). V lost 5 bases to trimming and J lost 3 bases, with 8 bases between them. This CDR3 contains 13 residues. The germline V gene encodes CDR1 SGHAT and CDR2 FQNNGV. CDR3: CASSLGLYNEQFF. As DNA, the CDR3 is TGTGCCAGCAGCCTCGGACTCTACAATGAGCAGTTCTTC. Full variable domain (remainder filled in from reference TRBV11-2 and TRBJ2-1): EAGVAQSPRYKIIEKRQSVAFWCNPISGHATLYWYQQILGQGPKLLIQFQNNGVVDDSQLPKDRFSAERLKGVDSTLKIQPAKLEDSAVYLCASSLGLYNEQFFGPGTRLTVL.

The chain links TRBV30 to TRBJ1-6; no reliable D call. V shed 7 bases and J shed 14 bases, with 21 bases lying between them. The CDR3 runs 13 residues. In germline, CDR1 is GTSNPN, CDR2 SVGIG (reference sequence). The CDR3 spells CAYSVPLPRTLHF. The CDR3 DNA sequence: TGTGCCTACTCGGTTCCTCTTCCCCGAACCCTCCACTTT.

The CDR3 sequence: CASSPGTGATGELFF. Written as DNA, the CDR3 is TGCGCCAGCAGTCCCGGGACAGGGGCCACCGGGGAGCTGTTTTTT. The chain employs TRBV5-1 and TRBJ2-2, with 10 nucleotides matching TRBD1. The J segment lost 4 bases and the V segment lost 5 bases, leaving 5 bases of the junction unmatched. Germline V gives CDR1 SGHRS, CDR2 YFSETQ. The CDR3 is made up of 15 amino acids.

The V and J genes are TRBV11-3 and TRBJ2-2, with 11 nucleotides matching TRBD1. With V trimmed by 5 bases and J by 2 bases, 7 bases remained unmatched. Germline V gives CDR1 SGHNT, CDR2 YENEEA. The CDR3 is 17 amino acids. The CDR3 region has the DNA TGTGCCAGCAGCCCACGGACAGGGGGCTACAACACCGGGGAGCTGTTTTTT. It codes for CASSPRTGGYNTGELFF.

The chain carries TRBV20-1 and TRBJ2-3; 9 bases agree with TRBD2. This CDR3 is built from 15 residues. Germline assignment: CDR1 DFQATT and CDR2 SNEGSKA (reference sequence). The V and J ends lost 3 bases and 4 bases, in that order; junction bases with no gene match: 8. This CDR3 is CSASLQAGGSDTQYF. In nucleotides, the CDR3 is TGCAGTGCTAGTCTCCAAGCGGGAGGTTCAGATACGCAGTATTTT.

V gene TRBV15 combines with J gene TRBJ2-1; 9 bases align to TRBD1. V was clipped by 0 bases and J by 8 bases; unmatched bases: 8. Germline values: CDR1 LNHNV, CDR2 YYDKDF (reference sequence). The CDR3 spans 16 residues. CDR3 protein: CATSRDGDRGGDEQFF. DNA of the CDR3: TGTGCCACCAGCAGAGATGGTGACAGGGGGGGAGATGAGCAGTTCTTC. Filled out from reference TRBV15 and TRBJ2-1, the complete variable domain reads DAMVIQNPRYQVTQFGKPVTLSCSQTLNHNVMYWYQQKSSQAPKLLFHYYDKDFNNEADTPDNFQSRRPNTSFCFLDIRSPGLGDTAMYLCATSRDGDRGGDEQFFGPGTRLTVL.

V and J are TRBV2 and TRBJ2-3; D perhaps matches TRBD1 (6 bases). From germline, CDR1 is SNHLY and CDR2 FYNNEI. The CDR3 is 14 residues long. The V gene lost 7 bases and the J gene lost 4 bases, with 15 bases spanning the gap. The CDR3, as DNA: TGTGCCAGCACTCGGCAGGGGATTTCAGATACGCAGTATTTT. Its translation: CASTRQGISDTQYF.